One and the same sample provided the 20 T cell receptor beta chains below, sequenced in a study of graft-versus-host responses after intestinal transplantation. Sequencing was performed with immunoSEQ multiplex PCR; in TCRdb, only in-frame clones are kept and a portion is missing. The top ten clones hold under 1.2% of a sample with about 21,000 clones, 50% to 65% of them seen once. Source: alloreactive CD4+ T cells from a mixed lymphocyte reaction culture, taken before intestinal transplant. Subset: CFSE-low proliferating T cells sorted from roughly 6-day pre-transplant mixed lymphocyte reaction (GvH or HvG direction). The receptors originated from a human patient who received an intestinal transplant.

The rearrangement joins TRBV2 to TRBJ1-5; TRBD1 might be the D (5 bases). Deletions cut 0 bases from V and 0 bases from J, with 12 bases between. The CDR3 runs 17 residues. CDR1 and CDR2 (germline): SNHLY, FYNNEI. The CDR3 reads CASSEAARAYSNQPQHF. The CDR3 DNA is TGTGCCAGCAGTGAAGCGGCCAGGGCGTATAGCAATCAGCCCCAGCATTTT.

The chain recombines TRBV27 with TRBJ1-5, with unresolved D. Between the trimmed V and J ends, which lost 3 bases and 7 bases, there was a span of 10 bases. This CDR3 has 13 amino acids. The germline V gene has CDR1 MNHEY and CDR2 SMNVEV (reference sequence). CDR3 DNA: TGTGCCAGCAGTTTGGGCGGGAGCCAGCCCCAGCATTTT. This sequence encodes CASSLGGSQPQHF.

J is TRBJ2-3 and V is TRBV9; 8 nucleotides agree with TRBD2. The CDR3 spans 16 residues. The germline CDR1 and CDR2 sequences are SGDLS and YYNGEE. V lost 1 base, J lost 1 base, and 5 bases stayed unmatched. CDR3 DNA sequence: TGTGCCAGCAGCGTATTACCGGGACTAGGCACAGATACGCAGTATTTT. Encoded protein: CASSVLPGLGTDTQYF.

The chain uses TRBV30 and TRBJ2-6; 7 nucleotides match TRBD1. CDR3 length equals 16 residues. Germline CDR1 and CDR2: GTSNPN and SVGIG (reference sequence). With 2 bases clipped from V and 4 bases from J, the junction kept 8 bases outside the gene matches. The CDR3 sequence: CAWSSRTGAGANVLTF. In nucleotides, the CDR3 is TGTGCCTGGAGTTCCCGAACAGGGGCAGGGGCCAACGTCCTGACTTTC.

This chain joins TRBV30 and TRBJ2-7, with D possibly TRBD2 on 6 matching bases. This CDR3 has 13 residues. Trimming pared 1 base from V and 0 bases from J, leaving 7 bases between. Germline CDR1 and CDR2: GTSNPN and SVGIG (reference sequence). CDR3 protein: CAWSAGVSYEQYF. CDR3 coding DNA: TGTGCCTGGAGTGCGGGAGTCTCCTACGAGCAGTACTTC.

The chain employs TRBV9 and TRBJ2-3; tentative D call: TRBD2 (5 bases). V dropped 6 bases and J dropped 1 base, with 12 bases sitting between them. Germline V CDR1 and CDR2: SGDLS, YYNGEE. The CDR3 length is 14 residues. CDR3 DNA sequence: TGTGCCAGCAATCAGCGGCAACGCACAGATACGCAGTATTTT. Translating it yields CASNQRQRTDTQYF.

The V and J genes are TRBV19 and TRBJ1-2; TRBD1 agrees at 7 bases. The CDR3 length is 13 residues. The ends lost 9 bases at V and 4 bases at J; junction bases unmatched: 8. Germline V lookup: CDR1 LNHDA, CDR2 SQIVND (reference sequence). CDR3 DNA sequence: TGTGCCAGCTGGGACAGAACCTTCTATGGCTACACCTTC. Translation: CASWDRTFYGYTF.

V and J are TRBV5-4 and TRBJ1-3; D is perhaps TRBD1 (5 bases). V lost 3 bases to trimming and J lost 1 base, with 8 bases between them. The CDR3 contains 14 residues. The germline V gene has CDR1 SGHNT and CDR2 YYREEE (reference sequence). In DNA form, the CDR3 reads TGTGCCAGCAGCTCCCAGGGATCTGGAAACACCATATATTTT. Translated: CASSSQGSGNTIYF.

This clone was recorded once. This chain uses TRBV6-6 with TRBJ2-5; the D is unclear. The V gene's germline CDR1 is MNHNY and CDR2 SVGAGI (reference sequence). The CDR3 has 13 amino acids. With 3 bases removed from V and 5 bases from J, the gap between germline ends came to 10 bases. The CDR3 spells CASSYRGGETQYF. CDR3 DNA: TGTGCCAGCAGTTATCGAGGTGGCGAGACCCAGTACTTC.

This sequence joins TRBV4-3 and TRBJ1-5; maybe TRBD1 (6 bases). V was cut by 0 bases and J by 4 bases, with 13 bases left in between. The germline V gene has CDR1 LGHNA and CDR2 YSLEER. The CDR3 totals 16 residues. CDR3 DNA sequence: TGCGCCAGCAGCCAAGAGTCAGGGGCCCGGAATCAGCCCCAGCATTTT. Residues: CASSQESGARNQPQHF.

The genes are TRBV5-1 and TRBJ2-5, with TRBD2 as a possible D gene (6 bases). Germline V gene data show CDR1 as SGHRS and CDR2 as YFSETQ. This CDR3 spans 15 amino acids. V lost 4 bases to trimming and J lost 3 bases, with 16 bases between them. The CDR3 DNA follows: TGCGCCAGCAGCGCGGGACTTTACGGGGAAGAGACCCAGTACTTC. Its protein product is CASSAGLYGEETQYF.

The sample holds a few counts of this clone. This rearrangement joins TRBV7-9 to TRBJ1-2; 9 bases line up with TRBD1. Germline lookup yields CDR1 SEHNR and CDR2 FQNEAQ (reference sequence). The junction had 10 bases not matched to a gene; V was cut back by 5 bases and J by 6 bases. CDR3 length equals 15 residues. This CDR3 reads CASSLRTGAVHGYTF. CDR3 nucleotide sequence: TGTGCCAGCAGCCTGAGGACAGGGGCTGTCCATGGCTACACCTTC. Full variable domain (rest looked up from reference TRBV7-9 and TRBJ1-2): DTGVSQNPRHKITKRGQNVTFRCDPISEHNRLYWYRQTLGQGPEFLTYFQNEAQLEKSRLLSDRFSAERPKGSFSTLEIQRTEQGDSAMYLCASSLRTGAVHGYTFGSGTRLTVV.

This chain links TRBV6-1 with TRBJ1-2, with D hard to call. V gave up 7 bases and J gave up 1 base, with 13 bases separating them. CDR3 length: 14 amino acids. Germline V gene lookup returns CDR1 MNHNS and CDR2 SASEGT. CDR3 nucleotide sequence: TGTGCCAGCACGGCAGGCCCTTTTAACTATGGCTACACCTTC. Its protein product is CASTAGPFNYGYTF.

This clone was detected only a few times. The chain combines TRBV11-2 with TRBJ2-7, with TRBD1 identical over 10 bases. V gave up 4 bases and J gave up 4 bases; unmatched junction bases: 7. This CDR3 region has 15 residues. Germline-derived CDR1 and CDR2 are SGHAT and FQNNGV. The CDR3: CASSSRQGAIYEQYF. CDR3 nucleotides: TGTGCCAGCAGCTCACGACAGGGGGCTATATACGAGCAGTACTTC.

This chain links TRBV7-6 with TRBJ2-3; 7 bases are a match to TRBD1. The length of the CDR3 is 15 residues. The V gene's germline CDR1 is SGHVS and CDR2 FNYEAQ. V lost 5 bases and J lost 6; bases outside the gene matches: 11. The CDR3 DNA follows: TGTGCCAGCAGCCCCGGACAGGCCGGACGGGATACGCAGTATTTT. This gives the protein CASSPGQAGRDTQYF.

This clone has just a few counts. This rearrangement joins TRBV6-1 to TRBJ2-1; maybe TRBD2 (6 bases). The ends were cut back, 6 bases at V and 1 base at J, with 13 bases in the middle. The CDR3 contains 15 residues. Germline V lookup: CDR1 MNHNS, CDR2 SASEGT. CDR3 loop: CASSALATSYNEQFF. DNA for the CDR3: TGTGCCAGCAGCGCCCTAGCGACTTCCTACAATGAGCAGTTCTTC.

This clone was counted between two and nine times. This sequence joins TRBV2 and TRBJ2-1; D is perhaps TRBD2 (6 bases). CDR1 is SNHLY and CDR2 is FYNNEI in the germline V gene. This CDR3 comprises 14 residues. V was cut by 6 bases and J by 5 bases, with 14 bases left in between. CDR3 in DNA: TGTGCCAGCAGACCGGGACTTGCTAACAATGAGCAGTTCTTC. It translates to CASRPGLANNEQFF.

This clone turned up a few times. The CDR3 reads CASRSSLAISDNEQFF. The CDR3 coding sequence is TGTGCCAGTAGGAGCTCCCTAGCGATATCCGACAATGAGCAGTTCTTC. V usage is TRBV19 and J usage is TRBJ2-1, with D possibly matching TRBD2 (6 bases). The CDR3 contains 16 residues. The ends were cut back, 6 bases at V and 5 bases at J, with 20 bases in the middle. Germline CDR1 reads LNHDA; CDR2 reads SQIVND (reference sequence).

V is TRBV7-9 and J is TRBJ1-4, with D maybe TRBD1 (5 bases). CDR1 SEHNR and CDR2 FQNEAQ come from the germline V gene (reference sequence). The CDR3 consists of 15 residues. The ends were cut back, 5 bases at V and 3 bases at J, with 13 bases in the middle. The CDR3 loop is CASSRSTGSNEKLFF. Written as DNA, the CDR3 is TGTGCCAGCAGCCGATCTACAGGTTCTAATGAAAAACTGTTTTTT.

The V call is TRBV11-1, the J call TRBJ2-1, with a weak D call TRBD2 (5 bases). The V gene's germline CDR1 is SGHAT and CDR2 FQDESV (reference sequence). The CDR3 runs to 16 residues. Trimming shortened V by 2 bases and J by 8 bases, and 19 bases separated the two germline ends. The CDR3 DNA sequence: TGTGCCAGCAGCTTATCGTGGGCTAGCCCCCTGCATGAGCAGTTCTTC. Translated, it gives CASSLSWASPLHEQFF.